The rows below give T cell receptor beta chains drawn from one sample of a study of T cell changes during pregnancy in multiple sclerosis. This table comes from immunoSEQ multiplex PCR, and its TCRdb copy is limited to in-frame clones, with some not included. The sample yields about 77,000 clones, about 89% seen once. The sequenced sample was peripheral blood, obtained before pregnancy. These receptors originate from a female donor with multiple sclerosis, enrolled in a pregnancy study. CDR3s include the opening cysteine and the closing phenylalanine or tryptophan. The D gene is left open where the match is weak. A row's size may be missing; if present it is once, few, many or a size class.

TRBV19	once	14	.	TRBJ2-7	CASSRGGQAYEQYF	TGTGCCAGTAGTAGGGGCGGCCAAGCCTACGAGCAGTACTTC
TRBV19	.	13	.	TRBJ2-3	CASNLHLADTQYF	TGTGCCAGTAACCTACATTTAGCGGATACGCAGTATTTT
TRBV4-1	.	18	.	TRBJ2-6	CASSQPKDGSSGANVLTF	TGCGCCAGCAGCCAGCCCAAGGACGGGAGCTCTGGGGCCAACGTCCTGACTTTC
TRBV28	.	16	TRBD2	TRBJ2-3	CASSLGLAGGTDTQYF	TGTGCCAGCAGTCTGGGACTAGCGGGGGGCACAGATACGCAGTATTTT
TRBV7-6	.	13	.	TRBJ2-7	CASSLAASEEQYF	TGTGCCAGCAGCTTAGCGGCCAGCGAGGAGCAGTACTTC
TRBV7-9	.	16	TRBD2	TRBJ2-7	CASSLTGAGGTYEQYF	TGTGCCAGCAGCTTAACGGGGGCGGGGGGGACCTACGAGCAGTACTTC
TRBV2	.	16	.	TRBJ2-1	CASTLTTGNPAGEQFF	TGTGCCAGCACCCTCACAACCGGGAACCCGGCGGGTGAGCAGTTCTTC
TRBV7-2	.	13	.	TRBJ2-3	CASSLDGLYTQYF	TGTGCCAGCAGCTTAGACGGTCTGTATACGCAGTATTTT
TRBV19	.	13	.	TRBJ1-1	CASSSRLSTEAFF	TGTGCCAGTAGTTCCCGGTTGAGCACTGAAGCTTTCTTT
TRBV13	.	15	.	TRBJ2-3	CASSLPFGNADTQYF	TGTGCCAGCAGCTTACCATTTGGCAATGCAGATACGCAGTATTTT
TRBV2	.	16	TRBD2	TRBJ2-2	CASSIAGGNGGGELFF	TGTGCCAGCAGTATAGCGGGGGGGAACGGAGGCGGGGAGCTGTTTTTT
TRBV10-3	.	16	.	TRBJ2-7	CASRPSTGDSSYEQYF	TGTGCCTCCAGACCTTCCACGGGGGACTCCTCCTACGAGCAGTACTTC
TRBV2	.	14	.	TRBJ1-2	CASSALGANYGYTF	TGTGCCAGCAGTGCACTCGGAGCTAACTATGGCTACACCTTC
TRBV6-1	.	15	.	TRBJ1-1	CASKVVQGRDTEAFF	TGTGCCAGCAAGGTAGTTCAGGGCCGGGACACTGAAGCTTTCTTT
TRBV18	once	17	TRBD1	TRBJ2-1	CASSPPGTGGWGMKQFF	TGTGCCAGCTCACCACCCGGGACAGGGGGGTGGGGAATGAAGCAGTTCTTC
TRBV21-1	.	17	.	TRBJ1-6	CASSKSLQSSYNSPLHF	TGTGCCAGCAGCAAAAGCCTACAGAGCTCCTATAATTCACCCCTCCACTTT
TRBV5-1	.	16	TRBD1	TRBJ2-7	CASSYGRQGLSYEQYF	TGCGCCAGCAGCTATGGGCGACAGGGGCTTTCCTACGAGCAGTACTTC
TRBV5-6	.	15	TRBD2	TRBJ2-1	CASSSLAGGYNEQFF	TGTGCCAGCAGCTCCCTAGCGGGGGGCTACAATGAGCAGTTCTTC
TRBV2	.	14	TRBD1	TRBJ1-2	CASSPEQGAVGYTF	TGTGCCAGCAGTCCAGAACAGGGGGCGGTAGGCTACACCTTC
TRBV27	once	15	TRBD1	TRBJ1-2	CASSRTRTGTYGYTF	TGTGCCAGCAGCCGGACACGGACAGGGACCTATGGCTACACCTTC
TRBV7-8	.	15	TRBD1	TRBJ2-7	CASSYRDRDSYEQYF	TGTGCCAGCAGCTATAGGGACAGGGACTCCTACGAGCAGTACTTC
TRBV5-8	.	13	.	TRBJ1-2	CATQRGWDYGYTF	TGTGCCACCCAAAGGGGGTGGGACTATGGCTACACCTTC
TRBV11-2	.	13	.	TRBJ2-2	CASGQINTGELFF	TGTGCCAGTGGACAGATTAACACCGGGGAGCTGTTTTTT
TRBV7-9	.	12	.	TRBJ2-1	CASSLTENEQFF	TGTGCCAGCAGCTTGACAGAGAATGAGCAGTTCTTC
TRBV7-9	.	14	.	TRBJ2-1	CASRRGTSYNEQFF	TGTGCCAGCAGAAGGGGGACGTCCTACAATGAGCAGTTCTTC
TRBV23-1	.	15	TRBD1	TRBJ2-2	CASSPQGTGAGELFF	TGCGCCAGCAGTCCCCAGGGGACAGGAGCCGGGGAGCTGTTTTTT
TRBV6-1	.	13	TRBD1	TRBJ1-1	CASSKQGFSEAFF	TGTGCCAGCAGTAAACAGGGGTTTTCTGAAGCTTTCTTT
TRBV7-9	once	15	TRBD2	TRBJ2-5	CASNPSAGGLETQYF	TGTGCCAGCAACCCATCAGCGGGGGGGCTGGAGACCCAGTACTTC
TRBV5-4	.	14	TRBD1	TRBJ2-5	CASSLGDREETQYF	TGTGCCAGCAGCTTGGGGGACAGAGAAGAGACCCAGTACTTC
TRBV6-4	.	15	.	TRBJ2-1	CASSDTPREVNEQFF	TGTGCCAGCAGTGATACGCCAAGGGAGGTAAATGAGCAGTTCTTC
TRBV6-5	.	14	.	TRBJ1-1	CASRSPLRAPEAFF	TGTGCCAGCAGATCGCCCCTGAGGGCCCCTGAAGCTTTCTTT
TRBV6-5	.	12	TRBD1	TRBJ2-7	CASSDRVNEQYF	TGTGCCAGTTCGGACAGGGTCAACGAGCAGTACTTC
TRBV11-1	.	12	TRBD1	TRBJ1-2	CASSWTGTGYTF	TGTGCCAGCAGCTGGACAGGCACTGGCTACACCTTC
TRBV4-3	.	18	TRBD2	TRBJ2-3	CASSQEWLAGGQTDTQYF	TGCGCCAGCAGCCAAGAATGGCTAGCGGGGGGCCAAACAGATACGCAGTATTTT
TRBV5-1	.	16	.	TRBJ1-2	CASSTDPLDRTYGYTF	TGCGCCAGCAGCACAGACCCGCTTGACAGGACCTATGGCTACACCTTC
TRBV7-3	.	15	.	TRBJ1-6	CASSLSVGGNSPLHF	TGTGCCAGCAGCTTAAGTGTGGGGGGTAATTCACCCCTCCACTTT
TRBV4-1	.	13	.	TRBJ2-7	CASSQGHHYEQYF	TGCGCCAGCAGCCAGGGACACCACTACGAGCAGTACTTC
TRBV11-2	.	18	TRBD1	TRBJ1-2	CASSSIRRRTGWTYGYTF	TGTGCCAGCAGCTCGATACGACGACGGACAGGGTGGACCTATGGCTACACCTTC
TRBV7-9	.	15	.	TRBJ2-2	CAISVQGKNTGELFF	TGTGCCATCTCGGTACAGGGAAAAAACACCGGGGAGCTGTTTTTT
TRBV4-1	.	16	TRBD1	TRBJ2-5	CASSRNSGTGEETQYF	TGCGCCAGCAGCCGAAACTCCGGGACAGGGGAAGAGACCCAGTACTTC
TRBV2	.	17	TRBD1	TRBJ1-5	CASSDPGTGGRNQPQHF	TGTGCCAGCAGTGACCCCGGGACAGGGGGAAGGAATCAGCCCCAGCATTTT
TRBV5-4	.	14	.	TRBJ2-5	CASSTPGLRETQYF	TGTGCCAGCAGCACCCCAGGGTTGAGAGAGACCCAGTACTTC
TRBV7-2	.	16	TRBD2	TRBJ2-1	CASSLVVSGGYNEQFF	TGTGCCAGCAGCTTAGTGGTTAGCGGGGGGTACAATGAGCAGTTCTTC
TRBV5-1	.	14	.	TRBJ2-3	CASSLGGSTDTQYF	TGCGCCAGCTCCCTTGGGGGGTCCACAGATACGCAGTATTTT
TRBV7-8	.	14	.	TRBJ1-1	CASSLGGVRTEAFF	TGTGCCAGCAGCTTAGGCGGGGTGAGGACTGAAGCTTTCTTT
TRBV7-9	.	14	.	TRBJ1-1	CASSSRTSNTEAFF	TGTGCCAGCAGCTCCCGGACTTCGAACACTGAAGCTTTCTTT
TRBV6-6	.	16	TRBD1	TRBJ2-3	CASSVRTGALSDTQYF	TGTGCCAGCAGTGTACGGACAGGGGCGTTGTCGGATACGCAGTATTTT
TRBV5-1	.	15	.	TRBJ1-2	CASSPSPRVTYGYTF	TGCGCCAGCAGCCCATCACCCAGGGTAACCTATGGCTACACCTTC
TRBV5-1	.	15	TRBD2	TRBJ2-5	CASSHSGGLQETQYF	TGCGCCAGCAGCCATAGCGGGGGACTCCAAGAGACCCAGTACTTC
TRBV18	.	14	.	TRBJ1-2	CASSPSGSNYGYTF	TGTGCCAGCTCGCCGTCCGGTAGCAACTATGGCTACACCTTC
TRBV28	once	16	TRBD1	TRBJ1-2	CASSPTGTGRLNGYTF	TGTGCCAGCAGTCCAACCGGGACAGGGAGACTCAATGGCTACACCTTC
TRBV2	once	14	.	TRBJ1-5	CASSLGQSGQPQHF	TGTGCCAGCAGTTTAGGACAGTCCGGCCAGCCCCAGCATTTT
TRBV9	.	17	.	TRBJ1-6	CASSVGQARSYNSPLHF	TGTGCCAGCAGCGTAGGGCAGGCCCGCTCCTATAATTCACCCCTCCACTTT
TRBV28	.	12	.	TRBJ1-2	CASSSPRDGYTF	TGTGCCAGCAGTTCACCCAGGGATGGCTACACCTTC
TRBV5-4	.	13	.	TRBJ1-2	CASSLAGTNGYTF	TGTGCCAGCAGCTTGGCCGGGACAAATGGCTACACCTTC
TRBV18	.	13	.	TRBJ2-7	CASSPQGSYEQYF	TGTGCCAGCTCACCTCAGGGGTCCTACGAGCAGTACTTC
TRBV4-3	.	15	TRBD2	TRBJ2-1	CASSQDPGGLGEQFF	TGCGCCAGCAGCCAAGACCCGGGGGGGCTCGGTGAGCAGTTCTTC
TRBV6-1	.	17	.	TRBJ2-7	CASSEAVGGPGSYEQYF	TGTGCCAGCAGTGAAGCGGTGGGGGGGCCGGGATCTTACGAGCAGTACTTC
TRBV9	.	14	TRBD1	TRBJ1-2	CASSPTGGWDGYTF	TGTGCCAGCAGCCCGACAGGGGGCTGGGATGGCTACACCTTC
TRBV7-2	.	14	TRBD1	TRBJ2-3	CASSWDRGTDTQYF	TGTGCCAGCAGCTGGGACAGGGGGACAGATACGCAGTATTTT